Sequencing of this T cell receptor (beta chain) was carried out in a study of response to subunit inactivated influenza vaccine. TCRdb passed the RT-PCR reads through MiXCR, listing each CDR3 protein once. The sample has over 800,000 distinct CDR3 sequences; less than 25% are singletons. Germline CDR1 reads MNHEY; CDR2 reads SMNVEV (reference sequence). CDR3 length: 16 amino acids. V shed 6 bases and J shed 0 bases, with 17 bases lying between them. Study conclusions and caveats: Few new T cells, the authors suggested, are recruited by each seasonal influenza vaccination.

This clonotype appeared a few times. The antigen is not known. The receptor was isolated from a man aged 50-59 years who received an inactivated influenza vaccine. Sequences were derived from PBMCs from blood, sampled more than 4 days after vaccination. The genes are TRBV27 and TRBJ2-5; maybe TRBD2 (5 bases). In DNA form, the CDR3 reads TGTGCCAGCAGCCCCGGGGTCGACCCGTACCAAGAGACCCAGTACTTC. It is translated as CASSPGVDPYQETQYF.